The text below deals with one T cell receptor (beta chain). Its cognate antigen is unknown. The data stem from a study of shared clonotypes between healthy human individuals. The wider study: Donors, aged 18 to 49, were a couple of women and three men.

V lost 7 bases to trimming and J lost 0 bases, with 19 bases between them. There are 17 residues in the CDR3. The germline V gene encodes CDR1 SEHNR and CDR2 FQNEAQ (reference sequence). It was at deep level that the assay was run. Sequencing used immunoSEQ multiplex PCR; TCRdb keeps in-frame clones, though not all of them. This sample has about 2.4 million clones, with around nine tenths found just once. Memory CD4+ cells were the fraction left after CD45RA+ naive selection. Whole-study results and caveats: All-four-donor shared clonotypes had higher generation probabilities than non-shared clonotypes did.

J is TRBJ1-5 and V is TRBV7-9; perhaps TRBD1 as D (6 bases). Source material: naive CD4+ T cells sorted from blood. The subset is: CD45RA+ positively selected. The sequence derives from a man younger than 35 in good health. The CDR3 coding sequence is TGTGCCAGCACCCCAAAGGGGGACGAGTATAGCAATCAGCCCCAGCATTTT. Its protein product is CASTPKGDEYSNQPQHF.